Presented here are 24 T cell receptor beta chains from one specimen sequenced in a study of OX40 agonist ivuxolimab in advanced cancers. The protocol was immunoSEQ multiplex PCR, while the TCRdb copy is restricted to in-frame clones and leaves out a portion. The sample records some 70,000 clones, just over 85% being singletons. The sequenced sample was CD4+ or CD8+ T cells sorted from blood, obtained in a trial of the OX40 agonist ivuxolimab. These receptors came from an adult with an advanced solid tumor such as melanoma, head and neck, liver or kidney cancer.

J is TRBJ2-2 and V is TRBV7-2; D is perhaps TRBD1 (7 bases). This CDR3 comprises 16 residues. Germline CDR1 reads SGHTA; CDR2 reads FQGNSA. With 5 bases removed from V and 5 bases from J, the gap between germline ends came to 18 bases. CDR3 bases: TGTGCCAGCAGCCGCCGGAGGGGGCTCGGGACCGGGGAGCTGTTTTTT. This translates into CASSRRRGLGTGELFF.

The table lists this clone with a few counts. This chain uses TRBV6-5 with TRBJ1-2; D ambiguous. Trimming stripped 0 bases from V and 4 bases from J, with 9 bases between. CDR1 is MNHEY and CDR2 is SVGAGI in the germline V gene. The CDR3 runs 14 residues. CDR3 DNA: TGTGCCAGCAGTTACTCGTGGAATCCCTATGGCTACACCTTC. Its protein product is CASSYSWNPYGYTF.

V and J are TRBV6-5 and TRBJ1-4; no firm D call. In germline, CDR1 is MNHEY, CDR2 SVGAGI. The germline V and J ends were trimmed by 4 bases and 6 bases, with 9 bases remaining between them. The CDR3 is 13 amino acids. The CDR3 bases are TGTGCCAGCAGTTTCGACCCTTATGAAAAACTGTTTTTT. Translation gives CASSFDPYEKLFF.

This chain's CDR3 is CASSFSGSVGEKLFF. The DNA for the CDR3 is TGTGCCAGCAGCTTCTCAGGGTCGGTGGGTGAAAAACTGTTTTTT. The V gene is TRBV7-3, the J gene TRBJ1-4, with a possible D match to TRBD1 (5 bases). Germline lookup yields CDR1 SGHTA and CDR2 FQGTGA. V was clipped by 3 bases and J by 7 bases, with 15 bases between them. The CDR3 extends over 15 amino acids.

This clone was observed a handful of times. The rearrangement links TRBV19 to TRBJ1-6; D may be TRBD1 (5 bases). The CDR3 consists of 14 residues. Trimming pared 5 bases from V and 9 bases from J, leaving 14 bases between. Germline V gene data show CDR1 as LNHDA and CDR2 as SQIVND (reference sequence). The CDR3 sequence is CASSGDSGSSPLHF. The CDR3 nucleotides are TGTGCCAGTAGTGGCGACAGCGGAAGTTCACCCCTCCACTTT.

V and J are TRBV5-6 and TRBJ1-2; D remains unclear. Germline CDR1 and CDR2: SGHDT and YYEEEE. With 0 bases removed from V and 7 bases from J, the gap between germline ends came to 10 bases. This CDR3 has 13 amino acids. The CDR3 coding sequence is TGTGCCAGCAGCTTGGCAGAGACGGGTGGCTACACCTTC. Amino acids: CASSLAETGGYTF. Full variable domain (outside the CDR3, taken from reference TRBV5-6 and TRBJ1-2): DAGVTQSPTHLIKTRGQQVTLRCSPKSGHDTVSWYQQALGQGPQFIFQYYEEEERQRGNFPDRFSGHQFPNYSSELNVNALLLGDSALYLCASSLAETGGYTFGSGTRLTVV.

The chain employs TRBV27 and TRBJ1-1; D not resolved. The germline V gene encodes CDR1 MNHEY and CDR2 SMNVEV (reference sequence). The V end lost 2 bases, the J end lost 5 bases, and 12 bases lay between the germline ends. The CDR3 is made up of 14 amino acids. The CDR3 bases are TGTGCCAGCAGTTTACTGGAGGGAGGGACTGAAGCTTTCTTT. It is translated as CASSLLEGGTEAFF.

The chain joins TRBV11-2 to TRBJ2-3; D perhaps matches TRBD1 (5 bases). The CDR3 is 16 amino acids. Germline CDR1 and CDR2: SGHAT and FQNNGV. The V end lost 2 bases, the J end lost 3 bases, and 15 bases lay between the germline ends. For the CDR3, the DNA is TGTGCCAGCAGCTTAATAACGCAGACAGTTACAGATACGCAGTATTTT. It codes for CASSLITQTVTDTQYF.

The V call is TRBV4-1, the J call TRBJ2-4, with no clear D. The CDR3 has 13 residues. The V end lost 0 bases, the J end lost 13 bases, and 13 bases lay between the germline ends. The germline gives CDR1 MGHRA, CDR2 YSYEKL. The CDR3 nucleotides are TGCGCCAGCAGCCAAGAGAGGTCGTCCAGGCAGTACTTC. The encoded protein is CASSQERSSRQYF.

The chain links TRBV6-5 to TRBJ2-1, with 7 bases aligning to TRBD1. The CDR3 is made up of 16 amino acids. Unmatched junction bases numbered 8, after V lost 4 bases and J lost 2 bases. From germline, CDR1 is MNHEY and CDR2 SVGAGI. CDR3 coding DNA: TGTGCCAGCAGTTCATCTGAGGGGACAGCCTACAATGAGCAGTTCTTC. Protein sequence: CASSSSEGTAYNEQFF.

J is TRBJ2-2 and V is TRBV27; no clear D gene. The CDR3 extends over 14 amino acids. V lost 7 bases and J 0 bases, leaving 9 bases between the germline ends. Germline CDR1 and CDR2: MNHEY and SMNVEV (reference sequence). The CDR3: CASNYRANTGELFF. CDR3 nucleotide sequence: TGTGCCAGCAATTACCGCGCGAACACCGGGGAGCTGTTTTTT.

J is TRBJ1-2 and V is TRBV15; D is unresolved. Germline lookup yields CDR1 LNHNV and CDR2 YYDKDF (reference sequence). The CDR3 length is 14 residues. Trimming took off 4 bases at V and 3 bases at J, with 12 bases between the two ends. The CDR3 sequence is CATSNLGGDYGYTF. Written as DNA, the CDR3 is TGTGCCACCAGCAACCTCGGCGGGGACTATGGCTACACCTTC. Variable domain in full (rest from reference TRBV15 and TRBJ1-2): DAMVIQNPRYQVTQFGKPVTLSCSQTLNHNVMYWYQQKSSQAPKLLFHYYDKDFNNEADTPDNFQSRRPNTSFCFLDIRSPGLGDTAMYLCATSNLGGDYGYTFGSGTRLTVV.

V and J are TRBV28 and TRBJ2-3; 7 bases map to TRBD2. CDR3 length: 14 residues. CDR1 is MDHEN, CDR2 SYDVKM, per germline. V shed 7 bases, J shed 0 bases, and the junction held 4 bases outside the gene matches. The CDR3 here is CASIRGDSTDTQYF. DNA for the CDR3: TGTGCCAGCATCCGGGGGGATAGCACAGATACGCAGTATTTT.

V gene TRBV19 combines with J gene TRBJ1-5; possible D gene TRBD1, 5 bases. There are 15 residues in the CDR3. Trimming pared 5 bases from V and 5 bases from J, leaving 16 bases between. The germline V gene encodes CDR1 LNHDA and CDR2 SQIVND (reference sequence). The CDR3 DNA follows: TGTGCCAGTAGTCCTCGGACACGCGCCGATCAGCCCCAGCATTTT. Translating it yields CASSPRTRADQPQHF.

This chain uses TRBV9 with TRBJ2-1, with D perhaps matching TRBD1 or TRBD2 (5 bases each). Germline CDR1 and CDR2: SGDLS and YYNGEE. The length of the CDR3 is 14 residues. The V end was cut by 0 bases, the J end by 5 bases, with 9 bases between. The CDR3 protein is CASSVVGTNNEQFF. DNA of the CDR3: TGTGCCAGCAGCGTAGTAGGGACCAACAATGAGCAGTTCTTC.

This chain links TRBV14 with TRBJ1-5; D is uncertain. The CDR3 extends over 14 amino acids. With 4 bases removed from V and 4 bases from J, the gap between germline ends came to 11 bases. Germline CDR1 reads SGHDN; CDR2 reads FVKESK. In DNA, the CDR3 is TGTGCCAGCAGCCCGACGGCCTCAAATCAGCCCCAGCATTTT. Its protein is CASSPTASNQPQHF.

The gene calls are TRBV2 and TRBJ2-1; weak D call: TRBD1 (7 bases). Per the germline V gene, CDR1 is SNHLY and CDR2 is FYNNEI. Trimming removed 2 bases at V and 1 base at J, with 12 bases between. CDR3 length equals 16 residues. CDR3 sequence: CASSERGTASYNEQFF. The CDR3 coding sequence is TGTGCCAGCAGTGAACGCGGGACAGCGTCCTACAATGAGCAGTTCTTC.

The V and J genes are TRBV7-9 and TRBJ1-6; D call uncertain. V was clipped by 2 bases and J by 11 bases, with 10 bases between them. This CDR3 is built from 13 residues. CDR1 is SEHNR, CDR2 FQNEAQ, per germline (reference sequence). The DNA for the CDR3 is TGTGCCAGCAGCTTAACGGGGATTGCACCCCTCCACTTT. Translating it yields CASSLTGIAPLHF.

This chain links TRBV7-9 with TRBJ1-2; the D gene is possibly TRBD1 (5 bases). The CDR3 runs to 13 residues. Germline V gene data show CDR1 as SEHNR and CDR2 as FQNEAQ (reference sequence). V was trimmed by 1 base and J by 4 bases, leaving 7 bases between them. In DNA form, the CDR3 reads TGTGCCAGCAGCTTAGGACAGCTCTATGGCTACACCTTC. Encoded protein: CASSLGQLYGYTF.

The V and J genes are TRBV6-5 and TRBJ1-6; possibly TRBD1 for D (5 bases). Germline-derived CDR1 and CDR2 are MNHEY and SVGAGI. With 2 bases removed from V and 7 bases from J, the gap between germline ends came to 15 bases. This CDR3 is built from 16 residues. Here the CDR3 DNA reads TGTGCCAGCAGTTACCGAATGCCCGACAGCAATTCACCCCTCCACTTT. Translating gives CASSYRMPDSNSPLHF.

V gene TRBV7-9 combines with J gene TRBJ2-3; D remains unclear. Between the trimmed V and J ends, which lost 0 bases and 5 bases, there was a span of 3 bases. The CDR3 runs 12 residues. The V gene's germline CDR1 is SEHNR and CDR2 FQNEAQ (reference sequence). This CDR3 is CASSLALDTQYF. CDR3 sequence (DNA): TGTGCCAGCAGCTTAGCGCTAGATACGCAGTATTTT.

This sequence joins TRBV15 and TRBJ2-5, with 9 bases matching TRBD1. Germline-derived CDR1 and CDR2 are LNHNV and YYDKDF (reference sequence). The J segment lost 1 base and the V segment lost 3 bases, leaving 3 bases of the junction unmatched. The CDR3 loop spans 15 amino acids. The CDR3 reads CATSRDRGFQETQYF. In nucleotides, the CDR3 is TGTGCCACCAGCAGGGACAGGGGATTCCAAGAGACCCAGTACTTC.

The gene calls are TRBV19 and TRBJ1-1, with 7 bases that match TRBD1. Germline assignment: CDR1 LNHDA and CDR2 SQIVND (reference sequence). Unmatched junction bases numbered 11, after V lost 6 bases and J lost 1 base. The CDR3 consists of 16 residues. CDR3 amino acids: CASRLQGVKENTEAFF. The DNA of the CDR3 is TGTGCCAGTAGGCTGCAGGGGGTAAAAGAGAACACTGAAGCTTTCTTT.

The chain carries TRBV30 and TRBJ1-5; D call uncertain. Germline CDR1 GTSNPN, CDR2 SVGIG (reference sequence). The CDR3 is made up of 12 amino acids. V lost 4 bases and J 3 bases, leaving 7 bases between the germline ends. In nucleotides, the CDR3 is TGTGCCTGGAACAGTTACAATCAGCCCCAGCATTTT. Its protein is CAWNSYNQPQHF.